The TCR beta chain described here comes from a study of T cell repertoires in cytomegalovirus infection. On the study more broadly: Matching HLA type, along with CMV infection, was indicated by public TCR beta signatures.

The CDR3 runs to 15 residues. Germline CDR1 is SGHVS and CDR2 is FNYEAQ. In TCRdb, the reads were re-called with MiXCR into one record per CDR3 protein. Among around 360,000 distinct CDR3 sequences, about 35% were seen once, and the ten largest hold less than 15%. With respect to this clonotype: The antigen is unknown. At one of its ends the junction is not consistent with the germline gene, which may arise from a read error.

This clonotype was sampled from a human donor in good health (CMV status not recorded). Some clones in this sample may be carry-over from other donors' samples. The source material was cultured PBMCs, sampled from culture after CMV antigen stimulation. The chain is built from TRBV7-6 and TRBJ2-2; D may be TRBD2 (5 bases). This CDR3 reads CASSSRGRNTGELFF. CDR3 nucleotides: TGTGCTAGCAGCTCTCGAGGGCGAAACACCGGGGAGCTGTTTTTT. The full variable domain, rest sourced from reference TRBV7-6 and TRBJ2-2, is GAGVSQSPRYKVTKRGQDVALRCDPISGHVSLYWYRQALGQGPEFLTYFNYEAQQDKSGLPNDRFSAERPEGSISTLTIQRTEQRDSAMYRCASSSRGRNTGELFFGEGSRLTVL.